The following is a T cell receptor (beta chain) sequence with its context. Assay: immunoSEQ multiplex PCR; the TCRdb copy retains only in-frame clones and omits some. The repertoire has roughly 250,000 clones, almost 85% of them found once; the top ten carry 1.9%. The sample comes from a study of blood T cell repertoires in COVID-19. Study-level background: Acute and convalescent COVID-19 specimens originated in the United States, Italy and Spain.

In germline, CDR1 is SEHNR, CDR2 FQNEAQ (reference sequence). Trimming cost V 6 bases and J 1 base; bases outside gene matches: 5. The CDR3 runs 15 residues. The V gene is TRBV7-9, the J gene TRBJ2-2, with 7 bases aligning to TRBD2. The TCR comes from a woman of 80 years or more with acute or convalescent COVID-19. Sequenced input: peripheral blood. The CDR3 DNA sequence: TGTGCCAGCAGAACAAGCGGGGTGAACACCGGGGAGCTGTTTTTT. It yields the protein CASRTSGVNTGELFF.